The 13 T cell receptor beta chains given below trace back to one sample, sequenced in a study of T cell responses to AZD1222 COVID-19 vaccine. TCRdb's copy holds only in-frame clones and misses some; the assay was immunoSEQ multiplex PCR. The data contain more than 85,000 clones, over 75% of them singletons. The specimen was peripheral blood, collected 28 days after the second AZD1222 dose. These receptors all come from an adult who received the AZD1222 COVID-19 vaccine.

For this clone: The same CDR3 is also encoded by other DNA sequences in this sample. This chain connects TRBV29-1 to TRBJ1-2, with 10 bases lining up with TRBD1. This CDR3 region has 13 residues. V lost 7 bases, J lost 1 base, and 3 bases stayed unmatched. Germline V gene lookup returns CDR1 SQVTM and CDR2 ANQGSEA. CDR3 residues: CSARTGGNYGYTF. CDR3 nucleotides: TGCAGCGCCCGGACAGGGGGTAACTATGGCTACACCTTC.

A few counts support this clone. The genes are TRBV5-5 and TRBJ2-4; 9 positions agree with TRBD1. The junction had 4 bases not matched to a gene; V was cut back by 5 bases and J by 4 bases. The CDR3 sequence is 14 residues long. The V gene's germline CDR1 is SGHKS and CDR2 YYEKEE (reference sequence). CDR3 sequence reads: CASSPGTGKNIQYF. In nucleotides, the CDR3 is TGTGCCAGCAGTCCCGGGACAGGGAAAAACATTCAGTACTTC.

J is TRBJ2-2 and V is TRBV6-5; TRBD1 matches 9 bases. The junction had 5 bases not matched to a gene; V was cut back by 6 bases and J by 6 bases. This CDR3 is 14 amino acids long. Germline-derived CDR1 and CDR2 are MNHEY and SVGAGI. CDR3 sequence reads: CASSHRGRPGELFF. The CDR3 DNA follows: TGTGCCAGCAGCCACAGGGGGCGGCCCGGGGAGCTGTTTTTT.

The V and J genes are TRBV28 and TRBJ1-1; 8 bases are a match to TRBD1. The CDR3 length is 15 residues. J lost 4 bases, V lost 5 bases, and 9 bases had no gene match. Germline CDR1 and CDR2: MDHEN and SYDVKM. The CDR3 nucleotides read TGTGCCAGCAGTCCCCTCACAGGGGGTGGCACTGAAGCTTTCTTT. Translated, it gives CASSPLTGGGTEAFF.

This chain connects TRBV7-8 to TRBJ2-7; 11 positions match TRBD2. V dropped 5 bases and J dropped 2; count of bases not matched to a gene: 14. The V gene's germline CDR1 is SGHVS and CDR2 FQNEAQ. The CDR3 extends over 18 amino acids. The CDR3 coding sequence is TGTGCCAGCAGCCTAAAGTCACTAGCGGGAGCCCATGCCTACGAGCAGTACTTC. Translating gives CASSLKSLAGAHAYEQYF.

This clone was recorded once. The chain is built from TRBV5-5 and TRBJ2-3, with D unresolved. CDR1 is SGHKS, CDR2 YYEKEE, per germline (reference sequence). Trimming shortened V by 3 bases and J by 2 bases, and 7 bases separated the two germline ends. This CDR3 comprises 13 residues. CDR3 sequence: CASSSGTTDTQYF. CDR3 DNA: TGTGCCAGCAGCTCCGGAACCACAGATACGCAGTATTTT.

The rearrangement links TRBV5-1 to TRBJ1-2; no reliable D call. The length of the CDR3 is 14 residues. Per the germline V gene, CDR1 is SGHRS and CDR2 is YFSETQ. Trimming pared 0 bases from V and 4 bases from J, leaving 10 bases between. The CDR3 coding sequence is TGCGCCAGCAGCTTGGGGCAGGTCCTCTATGGCTACACCTTC. Residues: CASSLGQVLYGYTF.

This chain uses TRBV2 with TRBJ1-2; tentative D call: TRBD1 (5 bases). Trimming cost V 6 bases and J 6 bases, with 11 bases left between them. The CDR3 is 12 amino acids. Per germline, CDR1 SNHLY and CDR2 FYNNEI. The CDR3 sequence is CASSPRGDGYTF. The CDR3 DNA reads TGTGCCAGCAGCCCGAGAGGGGATGGCTACACCTTC.

The chain has TRBV19 and TRBJ2-4; TRBD1 might be the D (5 bases). Germline V gives CDR1 LNHDA, CDR2 SQIVND (reference sequence). This CDR3 has 12 amino acids. V lost 3 bases to trimming and J lost 13 bases, with 13 bases between them. The CDR3 is CASSIPATEQYF. CDR3 nucleotides: TGTGCCAGTAGTATCCCTGCGACAGAGCAGTACTTC.

This chain links TRBV19 with TRBJ1-1; D is ambiguous. This CDR3 has 14 amino acids. V was trimmed by 3 bases and J by 6 bases, leaving 14 bases between them. Germline CDR1 LNHDA, CDR2 SQIVND (reference sequence). The CDR3 nucleotides are TGTGCCAGTAGTATGGCCGTGGCAGCCCCTGAAGCTTTCTTT. Amino acid sequence: CASSMAVAAPEAFF.

This clone appeared a single time. J is TRBJ1-5 and V is TRBV4-1; maybe TRBD1 (5 bases). Germline-derived CDR1 and CDR2 are MGHRA and YSYEKL. The CDR3 is made up of 12 amino acids. With 1 base removed from V and 11 bases from J, the gap between germline ends came to 9 bases. The CDR3 loop is CASSQVGGTQHF. CDR3 bases: TGCGCCAGCAGCCAAGTGGGGGGGACCCAGCATTTT.

This sequence joins TRBV7-9 and TRBJ1-2, with TRBD1 matching 7 bases. Unmatched junction bases numbered 10, after V lost 5 bases and J lost 7 bases. CDR1 and CDR2 (germline): SEHNR, FQNEAQ (reference sequence). This CDR3 spans 14 amino acids. The CDR3 region has the DNA TGTGCCAGCAGCCCTTCAGGGGGTATCGGTGGCTACACCTTC. It translates to CASSPSGGIGGYTF.

The chain has TRBV12-3 or TRBV12-4 and TRBJ1-2; D uncertain. CDR3 length: 13 amino acids. Trimming left V 3 bases short and J 8 bases short, with 13 bases between. The CDR3 sequence: CASSFDIPPGYTF. Here the CDR3 DNA reads TGTGCCAGCAGTTTTGACATCCCCCCCGGCTACACCTTC.